The source of this T cell receptor (beta chain) is a study of identical twins. Whole-study results and caveats: A lower insertion count was a feature of abundant cord blood beta clonotypes, with no such feature in memory repertoires.

There are 17 residues in the CDR3. Germline V gene lookup returns CDR1 SGHTA and CDR2 FQGTGA. Regarding this clonotype: Its antigen remains unknown. At one boundary the junction diverges from the germline segment, which might be a read error.

TCRdb redid the calling of the 5' RACE reads with MiXCR, one entry per CDR3 protein. Of some 300,000 distinct CDR3 sequences in the sample, over 9% are singletons; the top ten hold more than 6%. The same data also contributed to another study, on yellow fever vaccine responses in identical twins.

The sequencing sample was made of CD8+ T cells sorted from blood. The origin of this receptor is a woman in her late teens or twenties in good health. The genes are TRBV7-3 and TRBJ2-1; 13 bases fit TRBD2. The CDR3 coding sequence is TGTGCCTGCAGGGGACTAGCGGGAAGCCTCCGGGACAATGAGCAGTTCTTC. It codes for CACRGLAGSLRDNEQFF. Together with reference TRBV7-3 and TRBJ2-1, the CDR3 gives the full variable domain: GAGVSQTPSNKVTEKGKYVELRCDPISGHTALYWYRQSLGQGPEFLIYFQGTGAADDSGLPNDRFFAVRPEGSVSTLKIQRTERGDSAVYLCACRGLAGSLRDNEQFFGPGTRLTVL.